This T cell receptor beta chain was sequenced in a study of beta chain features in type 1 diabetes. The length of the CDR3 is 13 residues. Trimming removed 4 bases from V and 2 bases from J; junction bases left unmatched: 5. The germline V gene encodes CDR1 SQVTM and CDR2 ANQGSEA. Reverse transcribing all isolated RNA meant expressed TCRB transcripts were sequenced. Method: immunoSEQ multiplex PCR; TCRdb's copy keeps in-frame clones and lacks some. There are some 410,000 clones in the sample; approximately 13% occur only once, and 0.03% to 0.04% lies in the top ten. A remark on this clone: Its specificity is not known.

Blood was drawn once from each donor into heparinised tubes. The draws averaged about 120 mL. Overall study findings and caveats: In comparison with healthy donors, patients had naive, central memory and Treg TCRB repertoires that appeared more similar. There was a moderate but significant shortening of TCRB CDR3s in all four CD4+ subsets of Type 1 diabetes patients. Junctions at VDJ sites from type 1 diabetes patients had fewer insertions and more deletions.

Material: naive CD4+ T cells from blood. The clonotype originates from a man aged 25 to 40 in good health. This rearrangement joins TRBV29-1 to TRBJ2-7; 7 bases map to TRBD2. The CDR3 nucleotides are TGCAGCGTTGTTAGCGGGTCTACCTACGAGCAGTACTTC. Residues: CSVVSGSTYEQYF.